This is a list of T cell receptor beta chains from one sample in a study of cytomegalovirus exposure and HLA in healthy donors. Assay: immunoSEQ multiplex PCR; the TCRdb copy retains only in-frame clones and omits some. The data show 40,000 to 55,000 clones, approximately 85% seen once. Sequencing was done on a sample of PBMCs. The receptors derive from a boy between 10 and 17 years old in good health and CMV-seropositive. CDR3s include the opening cysteine and the closing phenylalanine or tryptophan. The order of the fields is V gene, clone size, J gene, D gene, CDR3 protein, CDR3 DNA. A D gene is named only where the DNA matches it firmly. Size is omitted from some rows. Given values are once, few, many or a class for expanded clones.

TRBV7-9	once	TRBJ1-2	NA	CASSEQGGYGYTF	TGTGCCAGCAGCGAACAAGGGGGCTATGGCTACACCTTC
TRBV2	NA	TRBJ2-2	NA	CASSASPLNTGELFF	TGTGCCAGCAGTGCCTCCCCCCTCAACACCGGGGAGCTGTTTTTT
TRBV7-9	NA	TRBJ1-2	NA	CASSLGGDWVGNGYTF	TGTGCCAGCAGCTTAGGTGGGGACTGGGTGGGAAATGGCTACACCTTC
TRBV7-6	NA	TRBJ2-1	TRBD2	CASSLTRGRSEQFF	TGTGCCAGCAGCCTCACGCGGGGGAGGAGTGAGCAGTTCTTC
TRBV18	NA	TRBJ1-5	TRBD1	CASSPQGANQPQHF	TGTGCCAGCTCACCGCAGGGGGCTAATCAGCCCCAGCATTTT
TRBV7-9	once	TRBJ2-7	NA	CASSSILSSYEQYF	TGTGCCAGCAGCTCTATTCTGTCGTCCTACGAGCAGTACTTC
TRBV29-1	few	TRBJ1-2	NA	CSCLQGPYGYTF	TGCAGCTGTCTACAGGGTCCCTATGGCTACACCTTC
TRBV27	NA	TRBJ1-2	NA	CASSLSGEAHVWGYTF	TGTGCCAGCAGTTTATCTGGGGAGGCGCATGTTTGGGGCTACACCTTC
TRBV6-6	NA	TRBJ1-1	NA	CASSSLTEAFF	TGTGCCAGCAGTTCCCTCACTGAAGCTTTCTTT
TRBV10-3	NA	TRBJ1-2	TRBD1	CAIGRPGQGRGYTF	TGTGCCATCGGACGACCGGGACAGGGACGTGGCTACACCTTC
TRBV6-1	NA	TRBJ2-5	NA	CASTGQETQYF	TGTGCCAGCACCGGCCAAGAGACCCAGTACTTC
TRBV7-2	NA	TRBJ2-1	NA	CASSTSGAQVNEQFF	TGTGCCAGCAGCACGTCAGGGGCTCAGGTCAATGAGCAGTTCTTC
TRBV4-2	NA	TRBJ1-1	TRBD1	CASSQETGGGTEAFF	TGTGCCAGCAGCCAGGAAACAGGGGGGGGCACTGAAGCTTTCTTT
TRBV7-9	NA	TRBJ2-1	NA	CASSHGGEQFF	TGTGCCAGCAGCCACGGGGGTGAGCAGTTCTTC
TRBV6-5	NA	TRBJ2-5	NA	CASTRGETQYF	TGTGCCAGCACCCGAGGGGAGACCCAGTACTTC
TRBV4-1	NA	TRBJ1-1	NA	CASSQVRNTEAFF	TGCGCCAGCAGCCAGGTGAGGAACACTGAAGCTTTCTTT
TRBV7-6	few	TRBJ2-2	NA	CASSFLGELFF	TGTGCCAGCAGCTTCCTCGGGGAGCTGTTTTTT
TRBV27	NA	TRBJ2-7	NA	CASSFSGGTVYEQYF	TGTGCCAGCAGTTTCTCCGGCGGGACGGTCTACGAGCAGTACTTC
TRBV5-1	NA	TRBJ2-7	NA	CASSYQGSYEQYF	TGCGCCAGCAGCTATCAGGGCTCCTACGAGCAGTACTTC
TRBV7-7	NA	TRBJ2-2	NA	CASSQDRGTGELFF	TGTGCTAGCAGCCAAGACCGGGGTACCGGGGAGCTGTTTTTT
TRBV2	NA	TRBJ1-4	TRBD1	CASSEDRANEKLFF	TGTGCCAGCAGTGAGGACAGGGCTAATGAAAAACTGTTTTTT
TRBV7-3	NA	TRBJ1-1	TRBD1	CASSLFGQGLSNTEAFF	TGTGCCAGCAGCTTATTCGGACAGGGCCTTTCGAACACTGAAGCTTTCTTT
TRBV7-8	NA	TRBJ1-6	NA	CASSRTAPNFNSPLHF	TGTGCCAGCAGCCGGACAGCTCCGAACTTTAATTCACCCCTCCACTTT
TRBV5-1	NA	TRBJ1-2	TRBD1	CASSVDRVGGYTF	TGCGCCAGCAGCGTGGACAGGGTGGGCGGCTACACCTTC
TRBV27	NA	TRBJ2-1	TRBD2	CASSFLAGGLWDEQFF	TGTGCCAGCAGTTTCCTAGCGGGGGGGCTTTGGGATGAGCAGTTCTTC
TRBV7-2	NA	TRBJ2-5	NA	CASSLERYQETQYF	TGTGCCAGCAGCTTAGAGCGGTACCAAGAGACCCAGTACTTC
TRBV9	once	TRBJ1-1	TRBD1	CASSRQGRNTEAFF	TGTGCCAGCAGTCGACAGGGACGGAACACTGAAGCTTTCTTT
TRBV12-5	NA	TRBJ1-1	NA	CASVWTENTEAFF	TGTGCTAGTGTTTGGACAGAGAACACTGAAGCTTTCTTT
TRBV5-1	NA	TRBJ1-1	NA	CASSLARSNTEAFF	TGCGCCAGCAGCTTGGCCAGGTCAAACACTGAAGCTTTCTTT
TRBV6-6	NA	TRBJ2-6	NA	CASSYEGVGANVLTF	TGTGCCAGCAGTTACGAAGGGGTCGGGGCCAACGTCCTGACTTTC
TRBV9	NA	TRBJ2-7	NA	CASSVGISSAYEQYF	TGTGCCAGCAGCGTAGGCATTAGCAGCGCCTACGAGCAGTACTTC
TRBV10-2	NA	TRBJ1-4	TRBD1	CASSDLPASRGEKLFF	TGCGCCAGCAGTGACCTCCCGGCCTCCAGGGGGGAAAAACTGTTTTTT
TRBV7-9	NA	TRBJ1-5	NA	CSSSLAGKKGGINQPQHF	TGTTCCAGCAGCTTAGCCGGAAAAAAGGGGGGGATCAATCAGCCCCAGCATTTT
TRBV18	few	TRBJ2-2	NA	CASSPGQGINTGELFF	TGTGCCAGCTCACCAGGGCAGGGCATAAACACCGGGGAGCTGTTTTTT
TRBV18	NA	TRBJ1-1	NA	CASSQGQNTEAFF	TGTGCCAGCTCACAGGGGCAGAACACTGAAGCTTTCTTT
TRBV5-6	few	TRBJ1-1	NA	CASSLRVTNTEAFF	TGTGCCAGCAGCTTGCGGGTCACGAACACTGAAGCTTTCTTT
TRBV10-3	NA	TRBJ2-7	NA	CAISAAGKGYEQYF	TGTGCCATCAGTGCGGCAGGGAAGGGGTACGAGCAGTACTTC
TRBV5-6	few	TRBJ2-7	NA	CASSYPGTLSYEQYF	TGTGCCAGCAGCTACCCCGGGACACTATCCTACGAGCAGTACTTC
TRBV7-3	once	TRBJ2-1	NA	CASSSDPGPEQFF	TGTGCCAGCAGCTCCGATCCGGGTCCTGAGCAGTTCTTC
TRBV14	NA	TRBJ2-3	TRBD2	CASSRTSEGDTQYF	TGTGCCAGCAGCCGGACTAGCGAGGGGGATACGCAGTATTTT
TRBV14	NA	TRBJ2-7	TRBD2	CASSQDYFREVIYEQYF	TGTGCCAGCAGCCAAGATTACTTCCGGGAGGTGATCTACGAGCAGTACTTC
TRBV19	NA	TRBJ1-2	NA	CASMSLEGWGYTF	TGTGCCAGTATGAGTTTGGAGGGATGGGGCTACACCTTC
TRBV29-1	NA	TRBJ2-1	NA	CSLRDTGWNEQFF	TGCAGCCTCCGGGACACTGGATGGAATGAGCAGTTCTTC
TRBV19	few	TRBJ2-7	NA	CASSIETGHSYEQYF	TGTGCCAGTAGTATCGAAACGGGACATTCTTACGAGCAGTACTTC
TRBV11-1	NA	TRBJ2-1	NA	CASSLASRGSYNEQFF	TGTGCCAGCAGCTTAGCATCCAGGGGATCGTACAATGAGCAGTTCTTC
TRBV6-5	NA	TRBJ1-3	NA	CASSTRGNTIYF	TGTGCCAGCAGTACGCGCGGAAACACCATATATTTT
TRBV6-6	NA	TRBJ1-6	TRBD1	CASSQTGGNAPLHF	TGTGCCAGCAGCCAGACAGGGGGTAACGCTCCCCTCCACTTT
TRBV4-1	NA	TRBJ2-7	NA	CASSPTPNPGEQYF	TGCGCCAGCAGTCCGACCCCCAACCCGGGCGAGCAGTACTTC
TRBV11-2	NA	TRBJ2-7	NA	CASSMARGPYEQYF	TGTGCCAGCAGCATGGCCAGGGGACCCTACGAGCAGTACTTC